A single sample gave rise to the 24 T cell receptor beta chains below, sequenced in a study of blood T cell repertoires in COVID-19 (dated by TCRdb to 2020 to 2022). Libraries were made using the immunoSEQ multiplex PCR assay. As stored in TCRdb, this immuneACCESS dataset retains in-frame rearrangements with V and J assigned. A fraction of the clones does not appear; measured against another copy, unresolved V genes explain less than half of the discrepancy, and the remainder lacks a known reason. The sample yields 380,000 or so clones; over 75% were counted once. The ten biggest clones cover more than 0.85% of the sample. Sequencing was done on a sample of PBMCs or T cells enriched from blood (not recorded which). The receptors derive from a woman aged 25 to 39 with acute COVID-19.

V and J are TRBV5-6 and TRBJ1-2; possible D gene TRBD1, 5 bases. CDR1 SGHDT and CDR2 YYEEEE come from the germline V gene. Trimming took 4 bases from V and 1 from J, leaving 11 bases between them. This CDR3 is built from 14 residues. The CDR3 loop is CASSLPTVNYGYTF. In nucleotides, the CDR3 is TGTGCCAGCAGCCTACCGACAGTTAACTATGGCTACACCTTC.

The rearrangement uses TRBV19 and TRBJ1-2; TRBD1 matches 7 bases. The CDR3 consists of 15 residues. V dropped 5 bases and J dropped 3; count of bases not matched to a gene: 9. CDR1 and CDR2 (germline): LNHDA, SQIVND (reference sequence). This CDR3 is CASSLIGQGDYGYTF. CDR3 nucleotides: TGTGCCAGTAGTTTGATCGGTCAGGGGGACTATGGCTACACCTTC.

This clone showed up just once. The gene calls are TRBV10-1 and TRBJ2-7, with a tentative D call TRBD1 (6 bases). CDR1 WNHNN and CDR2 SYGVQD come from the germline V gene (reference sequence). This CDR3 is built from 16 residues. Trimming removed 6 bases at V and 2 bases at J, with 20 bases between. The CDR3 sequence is CASSFRQDIAAYEQYF. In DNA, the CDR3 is TGCGCCAGCAGCTTTCGACAGGACATAGCCGCCTACGAGCAGTACTTC.

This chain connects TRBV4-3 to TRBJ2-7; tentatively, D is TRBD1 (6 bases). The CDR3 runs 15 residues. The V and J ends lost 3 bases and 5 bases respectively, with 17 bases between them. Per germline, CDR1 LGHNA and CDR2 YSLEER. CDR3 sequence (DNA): TGCGCCAGCAGCCAGCGCCTTGGGGGCGAGGACGAGCAGTACTTC. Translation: CASSQRLGGEDEQYF.

CDR3: CASSTTVTGELFF. The DNA for the CDR3 is TGTGCCAGCAGTACCACTGTCACCGGGGAGCTGTTTTTT. This sequence joins TRBV2 and TRBJ2-2; D not certain. CDR3 length equals 13 residues. Deletions cut 5 bases from V and 4 bases from J, with 8 bases between. Germline assignment: CDR1 SNHLY and CDR2 FYNNEI.

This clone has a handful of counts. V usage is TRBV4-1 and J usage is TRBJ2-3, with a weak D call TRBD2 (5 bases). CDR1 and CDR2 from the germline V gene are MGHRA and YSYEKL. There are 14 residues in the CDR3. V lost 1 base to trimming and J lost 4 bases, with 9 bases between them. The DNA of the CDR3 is TGCGCCAGCAGCCAAGCGGGGTCGGCAGATACGCAGTATTTT. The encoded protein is CASSQAGSADTQYF.

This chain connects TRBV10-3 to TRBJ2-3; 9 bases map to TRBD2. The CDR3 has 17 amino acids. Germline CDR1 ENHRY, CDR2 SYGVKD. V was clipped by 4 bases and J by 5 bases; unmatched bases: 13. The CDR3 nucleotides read TGTGCCATCAGTGGGGGTTGGGCTAGCGGGGATCAAGATACGCAGTATTTT. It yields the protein CAISGGWASGDQDTQYF.

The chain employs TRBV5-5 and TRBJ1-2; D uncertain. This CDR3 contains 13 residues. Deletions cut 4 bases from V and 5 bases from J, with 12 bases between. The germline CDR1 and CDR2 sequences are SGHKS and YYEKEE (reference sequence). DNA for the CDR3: TGTGCCAGCAGCCCGACTGGGTTTTATGGCTACACCTTC. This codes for CASSPTGFYGYTF.

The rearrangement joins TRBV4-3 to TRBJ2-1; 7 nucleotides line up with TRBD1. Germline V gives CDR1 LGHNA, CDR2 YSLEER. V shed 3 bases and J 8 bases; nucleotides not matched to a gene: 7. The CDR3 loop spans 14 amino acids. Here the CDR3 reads CASSHGRGLDEQFF. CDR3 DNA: TGCGCCAGCAGCCACGGAAGGGGGCTCGATGAGCAGTTCTTC.

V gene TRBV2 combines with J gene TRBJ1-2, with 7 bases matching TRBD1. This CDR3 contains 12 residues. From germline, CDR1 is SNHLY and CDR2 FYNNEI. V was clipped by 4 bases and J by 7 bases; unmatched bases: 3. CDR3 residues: CASSVGDSGYTF. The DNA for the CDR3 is TGTGCCAGCAGTGTAGGGGACAGTGGCTACACCTTC.

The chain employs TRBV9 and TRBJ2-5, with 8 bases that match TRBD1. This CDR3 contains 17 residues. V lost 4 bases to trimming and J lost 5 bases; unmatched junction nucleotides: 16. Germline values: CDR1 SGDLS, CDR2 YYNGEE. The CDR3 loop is CASSPGTGASPTETQYF. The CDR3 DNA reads TGTGCCAGCAGCCCCGGGACAGGAGCTTCTCCTACGGAGACCCAGTACTTC.

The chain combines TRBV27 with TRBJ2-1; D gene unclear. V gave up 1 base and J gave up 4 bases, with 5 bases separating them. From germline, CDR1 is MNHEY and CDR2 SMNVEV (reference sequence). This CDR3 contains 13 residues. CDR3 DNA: TGTGCCAGCAGTTTATGGCAGTACAATGAGCAGTTCTTC. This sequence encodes CASSLWQYNEQFF.

CDR3 protein: CATSEAGPVDQPQHF. In DNA, the CDR3 is TGTGCCACCAGTGAGGCAGGGCCCGTCGATCAGCCCCAGCATTTT. The chain links TRBV24-1 to TRBJ1-5, with a possible D match to TRBD1 (5 bases). The V gene's germline CDR1 is KGHDR and CDR2 SFDVKD. V was clipped by 4 bases and J by 5 bases, with 14 bases between them. This CDR3 comprises 15 residues.

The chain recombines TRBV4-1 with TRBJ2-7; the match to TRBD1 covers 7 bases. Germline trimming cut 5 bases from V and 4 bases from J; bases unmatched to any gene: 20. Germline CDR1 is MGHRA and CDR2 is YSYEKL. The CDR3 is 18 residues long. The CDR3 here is CASSYRVGRQGKVYEQYF. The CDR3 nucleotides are TGCGCCAGCAGCTACAGAGTGGGCCGACAGGGTAAGGTTTACGAGCAGTACTTC.

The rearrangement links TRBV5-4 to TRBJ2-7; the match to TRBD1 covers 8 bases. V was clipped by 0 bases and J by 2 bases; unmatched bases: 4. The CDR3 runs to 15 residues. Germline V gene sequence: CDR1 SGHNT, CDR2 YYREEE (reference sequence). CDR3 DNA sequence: TGTGCCAGCAGCTTGGTCCCGGGACAGGCCTACGAGCAGTACTTC. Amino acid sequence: CASSLVPGQAYEQYF.

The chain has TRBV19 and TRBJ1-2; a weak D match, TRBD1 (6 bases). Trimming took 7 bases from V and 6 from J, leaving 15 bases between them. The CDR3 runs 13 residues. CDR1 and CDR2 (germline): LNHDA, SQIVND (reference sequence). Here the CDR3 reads CASKGTPIHGYTF. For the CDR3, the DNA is TGTGCCAGTAAGGGGACACCCATTCATGGCTACACCTTC.

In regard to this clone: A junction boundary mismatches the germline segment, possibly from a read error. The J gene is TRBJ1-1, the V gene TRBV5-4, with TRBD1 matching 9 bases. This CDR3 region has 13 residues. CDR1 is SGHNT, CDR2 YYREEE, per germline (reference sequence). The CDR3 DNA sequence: TGTGCCAGCAGCCGGGACAGGGACCCTGAGGCTTTCTTT. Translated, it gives CASSRDRDPEAFF.

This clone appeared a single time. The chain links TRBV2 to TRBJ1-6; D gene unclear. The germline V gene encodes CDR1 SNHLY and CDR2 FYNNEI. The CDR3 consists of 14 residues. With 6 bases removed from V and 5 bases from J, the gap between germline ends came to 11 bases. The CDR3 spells CASRPYRDNSPLHF. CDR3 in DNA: TGTGCCAGCAGGCCTTACAGAGATAATTCACCCCTCCACTTT.

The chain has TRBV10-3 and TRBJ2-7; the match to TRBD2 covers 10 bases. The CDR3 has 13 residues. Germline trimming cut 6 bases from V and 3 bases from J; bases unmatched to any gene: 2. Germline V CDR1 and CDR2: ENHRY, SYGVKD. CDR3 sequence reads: CAIRSSGGYEQYF. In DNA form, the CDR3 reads TGTGCCATCAGGTCTAGCGGGGGCTACGAGCAGTACTTC.

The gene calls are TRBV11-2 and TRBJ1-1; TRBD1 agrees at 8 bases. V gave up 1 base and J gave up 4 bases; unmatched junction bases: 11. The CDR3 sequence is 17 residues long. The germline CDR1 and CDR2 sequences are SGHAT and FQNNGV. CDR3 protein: CASSLAEPGQVITEAFF. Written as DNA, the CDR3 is TGTGCCAGCAGCTTAGCGGAACCGGGACAGGTAATCACTGAAGCTTTCTTT. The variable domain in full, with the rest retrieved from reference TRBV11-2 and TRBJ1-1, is EAGVAQSPRYKIIEKRQSVAFWCNPISGHATLYWYQQILGQGPKLLIQFQNNGVVDDSQLPKDRFSAERLKGVDSTLKIQPAKLEDSAVYLCASSLAEPGQVITEAFFGQGTRLTVV.

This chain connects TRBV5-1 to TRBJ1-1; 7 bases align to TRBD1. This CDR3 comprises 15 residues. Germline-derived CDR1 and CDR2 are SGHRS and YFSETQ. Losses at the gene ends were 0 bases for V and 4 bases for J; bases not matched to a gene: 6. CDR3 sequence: CASSLGSGGGTEAFF. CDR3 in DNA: TGCGCCAGCAGCTTGGGCTCAGGGGGTGGCACTGAAGCTTTCTTT.

In DNA, the CDR3 is TGTGCCAGCAGCTTAGCTCCTAGCGGGGTCGGGGAGCAGTACTTC. Its translation: CASSLAPSGVGEQYF. The chain employs TRBV7-6 and TRBJ2-7, with TRBD2 matching 9 bases. Trimming cost V 0 bases and J 7 bases; bases outside gene matches: 7. CDR3 length: 15 residues. Germline assignment: CDR1 SGHVS and CDR2 FNYEAQ. The whole variable domain, filled in from reference TRBV7-6 and TRBJ2-7, reads GAGVSQSPRYKVTKRGQDVALRCDPISGHVSLYWYRQALGQGPEFLTYFNYEAQQDKSGLPNDRFSAERPEGSISTLTIQRTEQRDSAMYRCASSLAPSGVGEQYFGPGTRLTVT.

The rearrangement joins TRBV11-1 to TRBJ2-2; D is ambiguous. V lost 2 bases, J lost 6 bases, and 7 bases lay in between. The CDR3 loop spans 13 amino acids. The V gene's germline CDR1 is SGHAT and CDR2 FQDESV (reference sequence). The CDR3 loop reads CASSLSPSGELFF. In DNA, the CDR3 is TGTGCCAGCAGCTTATCTCCGTCCGGGGAGCTGTTTTTT.

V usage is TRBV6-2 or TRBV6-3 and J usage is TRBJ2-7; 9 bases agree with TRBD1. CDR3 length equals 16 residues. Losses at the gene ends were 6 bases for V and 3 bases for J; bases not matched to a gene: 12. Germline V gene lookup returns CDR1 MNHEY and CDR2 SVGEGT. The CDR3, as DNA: TGTGCCAGCAGCCCGATCCCGGGACAGGGCCGCTACGAGCAGTACTTC. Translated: CASSPIPGQGRYEQYF.